This T cell receptor beta chain is from a study of T-cell reconstitution after alpha-beta-depleted transplantation in children. The CDR3 consists of 14 residues. Trimming pared 5 bases from V and 5 bases from J, leaving 16 bases between. The V gene's germline CDR1 is SGHRS and CDR2 YFSETQ. Construction of the TCRbeta library involved unique molecular identifiers. TCRdb re-analysed the PCR reads in MiXCR, keeping a single row per CDR3 protein. The sample yields about 500,000 distinct CDR3 sequences, about 30% seen once. The chain combines TRBV5-1 with TRBJ1-1; possibly TRBD1 for D (5 bases). The TCR sequence derives from a human donor who donated a stem cell graft to a child with aplastic anemia. This sample comprised PBMCs from the stem cell graft donor, obtained from the stem cell graft. CDR3 protein: CASRHQGPETEAFF. The CDR3 DNA reads as TGCGCCAGCAGGCACCAGGGTCCAGAAACTGAAGCTTTCTTT.